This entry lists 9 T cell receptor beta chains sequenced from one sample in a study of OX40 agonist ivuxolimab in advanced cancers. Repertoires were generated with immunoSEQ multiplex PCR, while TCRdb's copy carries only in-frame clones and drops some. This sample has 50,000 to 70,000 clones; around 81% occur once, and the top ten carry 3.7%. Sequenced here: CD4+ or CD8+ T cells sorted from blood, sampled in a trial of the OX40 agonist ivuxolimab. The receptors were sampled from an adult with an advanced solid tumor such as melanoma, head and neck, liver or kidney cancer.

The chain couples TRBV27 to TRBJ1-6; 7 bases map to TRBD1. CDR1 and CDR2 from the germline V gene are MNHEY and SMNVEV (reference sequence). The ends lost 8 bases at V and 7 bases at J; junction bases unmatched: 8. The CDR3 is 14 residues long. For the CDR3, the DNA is TGTGCCAGCTCGGTCCGGGACAGAAATTCACCCCTCCACTTT. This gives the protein CASSVRDRNSPLHF.

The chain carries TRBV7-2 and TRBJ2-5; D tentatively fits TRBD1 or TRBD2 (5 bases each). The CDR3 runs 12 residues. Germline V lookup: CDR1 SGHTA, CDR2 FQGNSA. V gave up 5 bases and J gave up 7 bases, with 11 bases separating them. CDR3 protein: CASSRDPLTQYF. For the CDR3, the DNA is TGTGCCAGCAGCAGGGACCCGTTGACCCAGTACTTC.

This chain's CDR3 is CASSRGQGDTEAFF. CDR3 DNA sequence: TGTGCCAGCAGCCGCGGACAGGGGGACACTGAAGCTTTCTTT. The chain is built from TRBV11-3 and TRBJ1-1; 10 bases align to TRBD1. CDR1 SGHNT and CDR2 YENEEA come from the germline V gene. There are 14 residues in the CDR3. V was clipped by 5 bases and J by 3 bases; unmatched bases: 3. Together with reference TRBV11-3 and TRBJ1-1, the CDR3 gives the full variable domain: EAGVVQSPRYKIIEKKQPVAFWCNPISGHNTLYWYLQNLGQGPELLIRYENEEAVDDSQLPKDRFSAERLKGVDSTLKIQPAELGDSAVYLCASSRGQGDTEAFFGQGTRLTVV.

The CDR3 DNA reads as TGTGCCAGTAGTTACGGCCGTGTGCCCCAAGAGACCCAGTACTTC. This encodes CASSYGRVPQETQYF. The chain couples TRBV19 to TRBJ2-5; D call uncertain. The CDR3 is 15 residues long. Germline V gene lookup returns CDR1 LNHDA and CDR2 SQIVND (reference sequence). The V and J ends lost 5 bases and 1 base respectively, with 14 bases between them.

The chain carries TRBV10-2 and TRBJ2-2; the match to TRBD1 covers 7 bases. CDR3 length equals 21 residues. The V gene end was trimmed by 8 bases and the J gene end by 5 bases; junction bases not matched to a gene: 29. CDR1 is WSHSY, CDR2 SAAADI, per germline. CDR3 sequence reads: CASSTVGRPLTGVTRTGELFF. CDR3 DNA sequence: TGCGCCAGCTCAACCGTCGGACGACCTCTCACAGGGGTAACGAGGACCGGGGAGCTGTTTTTT.

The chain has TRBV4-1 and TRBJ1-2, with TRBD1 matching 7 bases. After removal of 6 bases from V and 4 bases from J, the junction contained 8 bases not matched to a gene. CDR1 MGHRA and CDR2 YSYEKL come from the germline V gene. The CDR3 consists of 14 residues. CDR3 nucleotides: TGCGCCAGCAGTCCACAAACAGGGGCCTATGGCTACACCTTC. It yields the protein CASSPQTGAYGYTF.

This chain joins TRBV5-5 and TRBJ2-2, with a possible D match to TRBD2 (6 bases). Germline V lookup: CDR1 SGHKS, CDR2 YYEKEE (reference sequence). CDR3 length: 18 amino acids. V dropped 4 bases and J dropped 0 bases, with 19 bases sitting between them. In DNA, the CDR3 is TGTGCCAGCAGCGGGCATGCGGGGCACTTCCCGAACACCGGGGAGCTGTTTTTT. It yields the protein CASSGHAGHFPNTGELFF. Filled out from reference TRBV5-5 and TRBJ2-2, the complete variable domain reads DAGVTQSPTHLIKTRGQQVTLRCSPISGHKSVSWYQQVLGQGPQFIFQYYEKEERGRGNFPDRFSARQFPNYSSELNVNALLLGDSALYLCASSGHAGHFPNTGELFFGEGSRLTVL.

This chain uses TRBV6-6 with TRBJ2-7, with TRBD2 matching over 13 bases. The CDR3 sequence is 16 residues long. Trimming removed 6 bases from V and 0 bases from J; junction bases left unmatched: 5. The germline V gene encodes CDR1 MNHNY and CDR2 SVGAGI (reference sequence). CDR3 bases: TGTGCCAGCAGCCCCGGACTAGCGGGGGCCTCCTACGAGCAGTACTTC. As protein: CASSPGLAGASYEQYF.

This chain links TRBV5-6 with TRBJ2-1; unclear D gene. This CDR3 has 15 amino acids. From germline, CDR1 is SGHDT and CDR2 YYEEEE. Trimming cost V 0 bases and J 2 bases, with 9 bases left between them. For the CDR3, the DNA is TGTGCCAGCAGCTTGGTCGAACCACCCTACAATGAGCAGTTCTTC. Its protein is CASSLVEPPYNEQFF.